Sequencing of this T cell receptor (beta chain) was carried out in a study of blood T cell repertoires in COVID-19. Study at large: Whether acute or convalescent, the COVID-19 samples came from the United States, Italy and Spain.

The CDR3 consists of 17 residues. J gave up 9 bases and V 3 bases, and 10 bases lay outside the gene matches. Germline values: CDR1 WNHNN, CDR2 SYGVQD (reference sequence). Symptom resolution, clearance, or two negative PCRs marked the recovered donors of Cohort 3. Original handling: Quantification of nucleated cells was approximated via reference gene primer amplification. Sequenced by immunoSEQ multiplex PCR; TCRdb stores in-frame clones only, minus some. V, J and clone size are taken as reported in that table, and D and trimming were inferred from the DNA itself. The table records approximately 380,000 clones, approximately 90% of them present only once.

Material for sequencing was PBMCs or T cells enriched from blood (not recorded which). The V call is TRBV10-1, the J call TRBJ1-6; TRBD1 agrees at 11 bases. The clonotype was recovered from a young woman who had recovered from COVID-19. The chain's CDR3 is CASSDLTTGTGGSPLHF. Here the CDR3 DNA reads TGCGCCAGCAGTGATCTAACCACCGGGACAGGGGGTTCACCCCTCCACTTT.